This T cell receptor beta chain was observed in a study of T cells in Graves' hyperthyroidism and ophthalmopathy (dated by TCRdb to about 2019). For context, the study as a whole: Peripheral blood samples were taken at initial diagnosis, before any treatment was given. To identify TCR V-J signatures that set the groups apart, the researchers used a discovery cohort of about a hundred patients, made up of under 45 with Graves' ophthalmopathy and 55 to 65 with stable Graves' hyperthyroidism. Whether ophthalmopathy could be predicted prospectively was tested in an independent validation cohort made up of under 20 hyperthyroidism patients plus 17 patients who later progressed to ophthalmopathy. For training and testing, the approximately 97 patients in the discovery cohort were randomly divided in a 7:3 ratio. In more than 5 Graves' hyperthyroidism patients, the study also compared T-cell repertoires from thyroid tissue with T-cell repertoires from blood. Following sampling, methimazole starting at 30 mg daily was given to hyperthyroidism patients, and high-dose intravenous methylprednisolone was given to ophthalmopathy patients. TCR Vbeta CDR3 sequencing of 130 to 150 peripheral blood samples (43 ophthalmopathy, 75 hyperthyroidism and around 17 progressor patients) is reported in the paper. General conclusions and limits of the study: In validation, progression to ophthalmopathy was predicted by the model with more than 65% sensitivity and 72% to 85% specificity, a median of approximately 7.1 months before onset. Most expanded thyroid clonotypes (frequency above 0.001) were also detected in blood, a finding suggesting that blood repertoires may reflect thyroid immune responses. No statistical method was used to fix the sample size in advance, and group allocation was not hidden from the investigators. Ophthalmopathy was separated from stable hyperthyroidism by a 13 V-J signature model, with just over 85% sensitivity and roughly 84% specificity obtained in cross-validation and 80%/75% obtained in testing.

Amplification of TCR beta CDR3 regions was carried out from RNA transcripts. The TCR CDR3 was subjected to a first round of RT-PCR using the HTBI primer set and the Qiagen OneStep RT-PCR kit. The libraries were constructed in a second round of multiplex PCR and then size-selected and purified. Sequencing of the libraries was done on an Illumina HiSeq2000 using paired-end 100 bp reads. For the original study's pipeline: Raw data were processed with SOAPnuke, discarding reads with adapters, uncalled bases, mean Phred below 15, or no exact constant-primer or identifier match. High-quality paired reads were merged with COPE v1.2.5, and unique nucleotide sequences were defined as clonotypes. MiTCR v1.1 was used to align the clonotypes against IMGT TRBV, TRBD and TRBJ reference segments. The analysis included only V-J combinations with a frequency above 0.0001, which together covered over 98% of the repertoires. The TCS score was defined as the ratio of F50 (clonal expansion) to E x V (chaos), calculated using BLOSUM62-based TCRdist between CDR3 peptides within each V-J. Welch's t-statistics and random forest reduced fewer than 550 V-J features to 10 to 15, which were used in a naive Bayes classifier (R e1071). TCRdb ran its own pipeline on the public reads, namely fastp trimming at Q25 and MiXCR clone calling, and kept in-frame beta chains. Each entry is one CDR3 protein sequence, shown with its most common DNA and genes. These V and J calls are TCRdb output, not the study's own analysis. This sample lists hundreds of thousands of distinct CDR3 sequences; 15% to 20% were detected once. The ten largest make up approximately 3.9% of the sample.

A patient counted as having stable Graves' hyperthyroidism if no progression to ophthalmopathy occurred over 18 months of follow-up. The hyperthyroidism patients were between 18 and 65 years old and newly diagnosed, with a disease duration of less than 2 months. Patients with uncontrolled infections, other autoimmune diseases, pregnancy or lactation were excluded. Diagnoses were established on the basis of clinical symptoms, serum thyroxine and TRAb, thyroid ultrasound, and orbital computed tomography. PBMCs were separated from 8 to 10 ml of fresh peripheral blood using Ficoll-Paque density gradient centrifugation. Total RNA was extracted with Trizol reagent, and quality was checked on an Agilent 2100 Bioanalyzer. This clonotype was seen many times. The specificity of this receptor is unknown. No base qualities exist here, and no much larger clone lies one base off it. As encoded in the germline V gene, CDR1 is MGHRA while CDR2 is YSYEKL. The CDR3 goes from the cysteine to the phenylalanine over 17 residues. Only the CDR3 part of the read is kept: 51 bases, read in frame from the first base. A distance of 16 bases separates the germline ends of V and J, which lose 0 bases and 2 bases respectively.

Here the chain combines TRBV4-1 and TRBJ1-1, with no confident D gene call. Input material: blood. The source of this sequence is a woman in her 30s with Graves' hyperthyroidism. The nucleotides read TGCGCCAGCAGCCAAGACGGGGAGGGTCGATATAACACTGAAGCTTTCTTT. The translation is CASSQDGEGRYNTEAFF.